The 25 T cell receptor beta chains in this list originate from one sample, sequenced in a study of cytomegalovirus exposure and HLA in healthy donors. With 60 Vbeta and 13 Jbeta primers, the PCR was carried out. Libraries were prepared by immunoSEQ multiplex PCR; TCRdb keeps only in-frame clonotypes and omits some of them. The table for this sample gives 35,000 to 45,000 clones. The sequenced material came from PBMCs. The receptors were sampled from a male donor in good health and CMV-seronegative.

CDR3 sequence (DNA): TGTGCCAGCTCACCGGGACTAGCGGGAGGGCCTGCAGATACGCAGTATTTT. Protein: CASSPGLAGGPADTQYF. The V gene is TRBV18, the J gene TRBJ2-3, with 16 bases matching TRBD2. The CDR3 extends over 17 amino acids. The V and J ends lost 3 bases and 4 bases, in that order; junction bases with no gene match: 4. CDR1 and CDR2 from the germline V gene are KGHSH and LQKENI.

The rearrangement joins TRBV11-1 to TRBJ2-7; no clear D. The germline gives CDR1 SGHAT, CDR2 FQDESV (reference sequence). V was trimmed by 6 bases and J by 3 bases, leaving 15 bases between them. The CDR3 contains 14 residues. CDR3 residues: CASRPRMAHYEQYF. CDR3 DNA: TGTGCCAGCAGGCCTAGGATGGCCCACTACGAGCAGTACTTC.

V usage is TRBV28 and J usage is TRBJ2-3; D remains ambiguous. Germline V lookup: CDR1 MDHEN, CDR2 SYDVKM. Trimming removed 4 bases from V and 4 bases from J, with 15 bases in between. There are 15 residues in the CDR3. The CDR3 nucleotides are TGTGCCAGCAGTTCAGTGGCAGGCTTTGCAGATACGCAGTATTTT. It is translated as CASSSVAGFADTQYF.

The V and J genes are TRBV19 and TRBJ2-3; 8 bases agree with TRBD2. CDR1 is LNHDA, CDR2 SQIVND, per germline (reference sequence). V gave up 4 bases and J gave up 3 bases; unmatched junction bases: 6. This CDR3 is built from 15 residues. Written as DNA, the CDR3 is TGTGCCAGTAGTACGCGTAGCGGGACTACAGATACGCAGTATTTT. Amino acids: CASSTRSGTTDTQYF.

The chain carries TRBV2 and TRBJ1-1, with D uncertain. This CDR3 spans 14 amino acids. The germline V gene encodes CDR1 SNHLY and CDR2 FYNNEI. V was trimmed by 6 bases and J by 0 bases, leaving 11 bases between them. In nucleotides, the CDR3 is TGTGCCAGCAGGGCCAGGTTCATGAACACTGAAGCTTTCTTT. Translation: CASRARFMNTEAFF.

Note on this clone: Other DNA sequences in the same sample also yield this CDR3. The chain uses TRBV19 and TRBJ1-1; D is undetermined. CDR1 is LNHDA and CDR2 is SQIVND in the germline V gene (reference sequence). CDR3 length: 13 amino acids. With 1 base removed from V and 0 bases from J, the gap between germline ends came to 3 bases. In DNA form, the CDR3 reads TGTGCCAGTAGTATAGGTATGAACACTGAAGCTTTCTTT. Translation gives CASSIGMNTEAFF.

In DNA form, the CDR3 reads TGTGCCAGCAGAGCGGGCAATCAGCCCCAGCATTTT. Protein: CASRAGNQPQHF. J is TRBJ1-5 and V is TRBV28; D unclear. This CDR3 spans 12 amino acids. Per the germline V gene, CDR1 is MDHEN and CDR2 is SYDVKM. V shed 6 bases and J shed 2 bases, with 5 bases lying between them.

The chain carries TRBV6-1 and TRBJ2-2; D is unclear. Trimming pared 0 bases from V and 2 bases from J, leaving 7 bases between. Germline-derived CDR1 and CDR2 are MNHNS and SASEGT. CDR3 length: 15 amino acids. CDR3 residues: CASSEALDNTGELFF. CDR3 nucleotides: TGTGCCAGCAGTGAAGCGCTAGATAACACCGGGGAGCTGTTTTTT.

The chain recombines TRBV15 with TRBJ2-2; TRBD2 matches 8 bases. From germline, CDR1 is LNHNV and CDR2 YYDKDF (reference sequence). The V segment lost 9 bases and the J segment 7 bases; nucleotides outside the gene matches: 7. The CDR3 totals 13 residues. The CDR3 nucleotides are TGTGCCACGATCCGGGAGGGTAACGGGGAGCTGTTTTTT. It codes for CATIREGNGELFF.

CDR3 DNA: TGTGCCAGCAGTTCCACACCCTACGAGCAGTACTTC. Its translation is CASSSTPYEQYF. The chain combines TRBV27 with TRBJ2-7; no clear D. V lost 4 bases to trimming and J lost 2 bases, with 6 bases between them. CDR1 is MNHEY, CDR2 SMNVEV, per germline (reference sequence). The CDR3 length is 12 residues.

The J gene is TRBJ2-7, the V gene TRBV7-6; TRBD2 matches at 11 bases. CDR3 length equals 17 residues. V shed 1 base, J shed 2 bases, and the junction held 7 bases outside the gene matches. Germline CDR1 reads SGHVS; CDR2 reads FNYEAQ. The CDR3 sequence: CASSLGLAGGGTYEQYF. The CDR3 nucleotides are TGTGCCAGCAGCTTAGGCCTAGCGGGAGGTGGAACCTACGAGCAGTACTTC.

The CDR3 DNA follows: TGTGCCAGCAGCCAAGGCGCCGGGACTAGCGGGAGAAGTACAGATACGCAGTATTTT. Translating it yields CASSQGAGTSGRSTDTQYF. The rearrangement joins TRBV14 to TRBJ2-3; 14 positions match TRBD2. Germline CDR1 SGHDN, CDR2 FVKESK. The CDR3 is 19 residues long. Germline trimming cut 1 base from V and 3 bases from J; bases unmatched to any gene: 9.

The chain recombines TRBV19 with TRBJ2-5; 8 bases line up with TRBD2. The germline gives CDR1 LNHDA, CDR2 SQIVND (reference sequence). V was pared by 6 bases and J by 3 bases, with 15 bases of the junction left unmatched. The CDR3 extends over 17 amino acids. The CDR3 DNA reads as TGTGCCAGTAGCATGTCAGGACTAGCCGCTCTTAAAGAGACCCAGTACTTC. Residues: CASSMSGLAALKETQYF. The full variable domain, its missing parts supplied by reference TRBV19 and TRBJ2-5, is DGGITQSPKYLFRKEGQNVTLSCEQNLNHDAMYWYRQDPGQGLRLIYYSQIVNDFQKGDIAEGYSVSREKKESFPLTVTSAQKNPTAFYLCASSMSGLAALKETQYFGPGTRLLVL.

The chain employs TRBV7-9 and TRBJ2-3; TRBD2 aligns across 7 bases. The germline gives CDR1 SEHNR, CDR2 FQNEAQ (reference sequence). This CDR3 has 16 amino acids. V was pared by 5 bases and J by 2 bases, with 10 bases of the junction left unmatched. CDR3 coding DNA: TGTGCCAGCAGCAAGACTAGCTTGGGTTACACAGATACGCAGTATTTT. Translated: CASSKTSLGYTDTQYF.

The chain uses TRBV6-4 and TRBJ1-5, with D possibly being TRBD1 (5 bases). There are 13 residues in the CDR3. Trimming left V 0 bases short and J 11 bases short, with 11 bases between. CDR1 MRHNA and CDR2 SNTAGT come from the germline V gene. The CDR3: CASSDSMGGAQHF. The DNA of the CDR3 is TGTGCCAGCAGTGACTCGATGGGGGGAGCCCAGCATTTT.

V is TRBV5-5 and J is TRBJ2-5; the D gene is possibly TRBD1 (6 bases). Trimming cost V 9 bases and J 4 bases, with 19 bases left between them. CDR1 SGHKS and CDR2 YYEKEE come from the germline V gene (reference sequence). The CDR3 is 14 residues long. The CDR3, as DNA: TGTGCCACCACCTGGACAGTGAGGGGAGAGACCCAGTACTTC. Amino acids: CATTWTVRGETQYF.

This chain connects TRBV18 to TRBJ1-1; D may be TRBD1 (6 bases). This CDR3 contains 16 residues. The germline CDR1 and CDR2 sequences are KGHSH and LQKENI. Trimming left V 5 bases short and J 1 base short, with 17 bases between. CDR3 protein: CASSTTQGFSNTEAFF. The CDR3 bases are TGTGCCAGCTCAACCACTCAGGGGTTTTCGAACACTGAAGCTTTCTTT.

About this clone: The same CDR3 can be traced to other DNA sequences in this sample. J is TRBJ1-2 and V is TRBV25-1; D remains unclear. Germline values: CDR1 MGHDK, CDR2 SYGVNS. The CDR3 is made up of 13 amino acids. V was cut by 2 bases and J by 1 base, with 5 bases left in between. The CDR3 nucleotides read TGTGCCAGCAGTGAAGGCGGTAACTATGGCTACACCTTC. As protein: CASSEGGNYGYTF.

The chain recombines TRBV30 with TRBJ1-2, with D unclear. CDR1 GTSNPN and CDR2 SVGIG come from the germline V gene (reference sequence). The V gene lost 2 bases and the J gene lost 7 bases, with 17 bases spanning the gap. This CDR3 region has 14 residues. The chain's CDR3 is CAWSRVRSSGGYTF. DNA for the CDR3: TGTGCCTGGAGTAGAGTACGGTCGAGCGGTGGCTACACCTTC. The full variable domain, with the rest looked up from reference TRBV30 and TRBJ1-2, is SQTIHQWPATLVQPVGSPLSLECTVEGTSNPNLYWYRQAAGRGLQLLFYSVGIGQISSEVPQNLSASRPQDRQFILSSKKLLLSDSGFYLCAWSRVRSSGGYTFGSGTRLTVV.

The rearrangement links TRBV6-6 to TRBJ1-3, with D perhaps matching TRBD1 (5 bases). Germline V lookup: CDR1 MNHNY, CDR2 SVGAGI (reference sequence). The CDR3 is 14 amino acids. Trimming took 4 bases from V and 8 from J, leaving 15 bases between them. CDR3 loop: CASSSGLLGDTIYF. The CDR3 bases are TGTGCCAGCAGTTCGGGACTCCTCGGGGACACCATATATTTT.

This chain joins TRBV10-1 and TRBJ1-1; the match to TRBD1 covers 7 bases. CDR3 length equals 13 residues. V shed 7 bases, J shed 4 bases, and the junction held 6 bases outside the gene matches. Germline-derived CDR1 and CDR2 are WNHNN and SYGVQD (reference sequence). The CDR3: CASTTGRGTEAFF. The CDR3 nucleotides read TGCGCCAGCACGACAGGGAGAGGCACTGAAGCTTTCTTT.

This sequence joins TRBV6-6 and TRBJ1-4; 9 bases fit TRBD1. CDR1 MNHNY and CDR2 SVGAGI come from the germline V gene (reference sequence). CDR3 length: 14 amino acids. J gave up 4 bases and V 5 bases, and 2 bases lay outside the gene matches. The CDR3 loop reads CASSRQGDNEKLFF. The CDR3 bases are TGTGCCAGCAGTCGACAGGGGGATAATGAAAAACTGTTTTTT.

This rearrangement joins TRBV7-7 to TRBJ1-4, with 10 nucleotides matching TRBD1. The CDR3 has 16 amino acids. With V trimmed by 5 bases and J by 5 bases, 8 bases remained unmatched. Germline V gene sequence: CDR1 SSHAT, CDR2 FNYEAQ (reference sequence). CDR3 protein: CASSLAPGQGNEKLFF. CDR3 DNA sequence: TGTGCCAGCAGCCTCGCTCCGGGACAGGGGAATGAAAAACTGTTTTTT.

The rearrangement joins TRBV5-1 to TRBJ2-5, with 12 nucleotides matching TRBD1. CDR1 is SGHRS, CDR2 YFSETQ, per germline. The CDR3 is 16 residues long. The J segment lost 5 bases and the V segment lost 4 bases, leaving 9 bases of the junction unmatched. The CDR3 reads CASSPVGTGGGETQYF. The CDR3 DNA reads TGCGCCAGCAGCCCGGTCGGGACAGGGGGCGGGGAGACCCAGTACTTC.

The genes are TRBV7-9 and TRBJ2-5, with D hard to call. Germline V lookup: CDR1 SEHNR, CDR2 FQNEAQ (reference sequence). Trimming removed 0 bases at V and 5 bases at J, with 10 bases between. The CDR3 is 14 amino acids. The CDR3 region has the DNA TGTGCCAGCAGCTTAGCCGGAACTACGGAGACCCAGTACTTC. Translated, it gives CASSLAGTTETQYF.